A single sample gave rise to the 31 T cell receptor beta chains below, sequenced in a study of blood T cell repertoires in COVID-19. Generated by immunoSEQ multiplex PCR, the TCRdb table keeps only in-frame clones and is missing some. The table shows roughly 350,000 clones, with under 95% occurring only once. The sequencing input was PBMCs or T cells enriched from blood (not recorded which). The source of these receptors is a woman aged 30 to 39 who had recovered from COVID-19.

The genes are TRBV21-1 and TRBJ2-7; the table calls TRBD1, which could not be checked here. TRBV21-1 is flagged as a pseudogene. There are 12 residues in the CDR3. CDR3 DNA sequence: TGTGCCAGCAGCATTCAACACCGGGACAGGTTCTTC. Its protein is CASSIQHRDRFF.

The CDR3 DNA reads as TGCGCCAGCAGCCCCCCAGGGGTATACGAGCAGTACTTC. Its protein product is CASSPPGVYEQYF. The rearrangement joins TRBV4-1 to TRBJ2-7; maybe TRBD1 (6 bases). Germline V CDR1 and CDR2: MGHRA, YSYEKL. The germline V and J ends were trimmed by 4 bases and 4 bases, with 11 bases remaining between them. The CDR3 runs 13 residues.

The chain recombines TRBV9 with TRBJ1-2, with 8 positions matching TRBD1. Germline loops: CDR1 SGDLS, CDR2 YYNGEE. Trimming removed 0 bases from V and 8 bases from J; junction bases left unmatched: 6. CDR3 length equals 14 residues. The CDR3 reads CASSVDTGGRGYTF. Here the CDR3 DNA reads TGTGCCAGCAGCGTAGATACAGGGGGAAGGGGCTACACCTTC.

V usage is TRBV7-2 and J usage is TRBJ2-5; TRBD1 aligns across 7 bases. J gave up 2 bases and V 2 bases, and 11 bases lay outside the gene matches. Germline CDR1 reads SGHTA; CDR2 reads FQGNSA. CDR3 length equals 17 residues. The CDR3 DNA reads as TGTGCCAGCAGCTTAAAGTGGTTGGGCAGGGGGCAAGAGACCCAGTACTTC. It encodes CASSLKWLGRGQETQYF.

The chain recombines TRBV27 with TRBJ2-3; D not resolved. The CDR3 is 15 residues long. V gave up 0 bases and J gave up 1 base, with 8 bases separating them. Germline V gene sequence: CDR1 MNHEY, CDR2 SMNVEV (reference sequence). The CDR3 here is CASSLSAGRTDTQYF. The CDR3 nucleotides read TGTGCCAGCAGTTTATCGGCAGGTCGCACAGATACGCAGTATTTT.

The chain employs TRBV11-1 and TRBJ2-5; TRBD2 agrees at 8 bases. The CDR3 totals 14 residues. V lost 8 bases, J lost 4 bases, and 9 bases stayed unmatched. CDR1 and CDR2 (germline): SGHAT, FQDESV (reference sequence). CDR3: CASRRGGIGETQYF. The CDR3 DNA reads TGTGCCAGCCGACGGGGGGGGATTGGAGAGACCCAGTACTTC.

The chain recombines TRBV4-3 with TRBJ1-2; D perhaps matches TRBD1 (6 bases). The CDR3 is 15 residues long. Germline assignment: CDR1 LGHNA and CDR2 YSLEER. V was clipped by 0 bases and J by 7 bases, with 15 bases between them. CDR3 nucleotide sequence: TGCGCCAGCAGCCAAGAAAGGTTATCAGGGGCTGGCTACACCTTC. Translation gives CASSQERLSGAGYTF.

The V call is TRBV11-3, the J call TRBJ1-1; a weak D match, TRBD1 (5 bases). With 5 bases removed from V and 4 bases from J, the gap between germline ends came to 11 bases. Germline values: CDR1 SGHNT, CDR2 YENEEA. CDR3 length: 13 amino acids. The CDR3 here is CASSPQGRTEAFF. For the CDR3, the DNA is TGTGCCAGCAGCCCCCAGGGTCGCACTGAAGCTTTCTTT.

The J gene is TRBJ2-5, the V gene TRBV4-3; 9 nucleotides line up with TRBD1. The length of the CDR3 is 15 residues. Germline-derived CDR1 and CDR2 are LGHNA and YSLEER. The ends lost 4 bases at V and 7 bases at J; junction bases unmatched: 10. The CDR3 bases are TGCGCCAGCAGCCCCGCCCCGGGACAGGGAGGGACCCAGTACTTC. It specifies CASSPAPGQGGTQYF.

CDR3 sequence (DNA): TGTGCCAGCAGTTCTTTTCCGCGGACAGGGGACTATGGCTACACCTTC. This encodes CASSSFPRTGDYGYTF. The chain uses TRBV28 and TRBJ1-2; 9 bases line up with TRBD1. There are 16 residues in the CDR3. Germline CDR1 is MDHEN and CDR2 is SYDVKM. The trim removed 4 bases at V and 3 bases at J, leaving 9 bases unmatched.

V usage is TRBV4-3 and J usage is TRBJ1-4, with D possibly being TRBD1 (5 bases). Germline-derived CDR1 and CDR2 are LGHNA and YSLEER. This CDR3 is 16 amino acids long. V shed 0 bases and J shed 0 bases, with 8 bases lying between them. The CDR3: CASSQDRGATNEKLFF. CDR3 nucleotide sequence: TGCGCCAGCAGCCAAGATCGGGGGGCAACTAATGAAAAACTGTTTTTT.

V gene TRBV15 combines with J gene TRBJ1-2; D not resolved. CDR1 LNHNV and CDR2 YYDKDF come from the germline V gene (reference sequence). The CDR3 consists of 15 residues. V gave up 0 bases and J gave up 4 bases, with 12 bases separating them. CDR3 sequence reads: CATSRDRGMGYGYTF. The CDR3, as DNA: TGTGCCACCAGCAGAGATCGCGGGATGGGCTATGGCTACACCTTC.

This rearrangement joins TRBV24-1 to TRBJ2-1; 7 bases line up with TRBD1. V shed 4 bases and J 8 bases; nucleotides not matched to a gene: 4. This CDR3 is 13 amino acids long. Germline V lookup: CDR1 KGHDR, CDR2 SFDVKD. The CDR3 sequence: CATSDPTGDEQFF. In nucleotides, the CDR3 is TGTGCCACCAGTGACCCTACAGGGGATGAGCAGTTCTTC.

In its sample, this clone was seen a few times. The chain joins TRBV18 to TRBJ1-1; D unclear. V was trimmed by 6 bases and J by 7 bases, leaving 21 bases between them. The CDR3 covers 15 residues. The germline V gene has CDR1 KGHSH and CDR2 LQKENI. CDR3 DNA: TGTGCCAGCTCCCTATTGTTGCGCCGTAAAAATGAAGCTTTCTTT. This codes for CASSLLLRRKNEAFF.

The chain is built from TRBV28 and TRBJ1-3, with D maybe TRBD1 (6 bases). CDR1 is MDHEN and CDR2 is SYDVKM in the germline V gene. V was trimmed by 6 bases and J by 4 bases, leaving 16 bases between them. This CDR3 is built from 15 residues. The CDR3 loop reads CASSLGGQGGNTIYF. CDR3 sequence (DNA): TGTGCCAGCAGCCTTGGGGGCCAGGGAGGAAACACCATATATTTT. Together with reference TRBV28 and TRBJ1-3, the CDR3 gives the full variable domain: DVKVTQSSRYLVKRTGEKVFLECVQDMDHENMFWYRQDPGLGLRLIYFSYDVKMKEKGDIPEGYSVSREKKERFSLILESASTNQTSMYLCASSLGGQGGNTIYFGEGSWLTVV.

The chain is built from TRBV28 and TRBJ2-1; 9 bases line up with TRBD2. After removal of 7 bases from V and 2 bases from J, the junction contained 6 bases not matched to a gene. This CDR3 has 15 amino acids. The germline gives CDR1 MDHEN, CDR2 SYDVKM. This CDR3 reads CASTSGGSPYNEQFF. The CDR3 bases are TGTGCCAGCACGAGCGGGGGGAGCCCCTACAATGAGCAGTTCTTC.

The chain carries TRBV4-1 and TRBJ1-3; 9 positions agree with TRBD1. This CDR3 comprises 15 residues. V gave up 0 bases and J gave up 4 bases; unmatched junction bases: 1. Germline V gene lookup returns CDR1 MGHRA and CDR2 YSYEKL. CDR3 in amino acids: CASSQEGTGGNTIYF. CDR3 nucleotide sequence: TGCGCCAGCAGCCAAGAAGGGACAGGGGGAAACACCATATATTTT.

The rearrangement uses TRBV18 and TRBJ2-6; TRBD1 is a possible D gene (5 bases). In germline, CDR1 is KGHSH, CDR2 LQKENI. The CDR3 sequence is 18 residues long. The V end was cut by 4 bases, the J end by 0 bases, with 16 bases between. Written as DNA, the CDR3 is TGTGCCAGCTCACACCGACAGAGCCGACTCTCTGGGGCCAACGTCCTGACTTTC. The encoded protein is CASSHRQSRLSGANVLTF.

The chain joins TRBV28 to TRBJ2-1; the D is unclear. CDR1 MDHEN and CDR2 SYDVKM come from the germline V gene. V shed 6 bases and J shed 0 bases, with 12 bases lying between them. The CDR3 is made up of 15 amino acids. The CDR3 loop reads CASSSQLSSYNEQFF. In DNA form, the CDR3 reads TGTGCCAGCAGCTCACAGCTCAGCTCCTACAATGAGCAGTTCTTC.

The chain recombines TRBV7-2 with TRBJ1-6; D is possibly TRBD1 (5 bases). This CDR3 comprises 15 residues. Trimming cost V 5 bases and J 7 bases, with 15 bases left between them. Germline CDR1 and CDR2: SGHTA and FQGNSA. The CDR3 here is CASSPHATGNSPLHF. CDR3 nucleotide sequence: TGTGCCAGCAGCCCCCATGCAACAGGAAATTCACCCCTCCACTTT.

DNA for the CDR3: TGTGCCAGTAGTGACATCCGGACAGGGGACGGCTATGGCTACACCTTC. This sequence encodes CASSDIRTGDGYGYTF. J is TRBJ1-2 and V is TRBV19; 9 bases align to TRBD1. The CDR3 has 16 amino acids. Germline CDR1 LNHDA, CDR2 SQIVND (reference sequence). The trim removed 5 bases at V and 4 bases at J, leaving 11 bases unmatched.

CDR3 residues: CASSLPRAGTSTDTQYF. DNA of the CDR3: TGTGCCAGCAGCTTACCGAGGGCCGGGACTAGCACAGATACGCAGTATTTT. This sequence joins TRBV11-3 and TRBJ2-3, with D perhaps matching TRBD2 (6 bases). The V gene's germline CDR1 is SGHNT and CDR2 YENEEA. V was cut by 2 bases and J by 0 bases, with 15 bases left in between. The CDR3 runs to 17 residues.

V is TRBV9 and J is TRBJ2-1; 11 nucleotides match TRBD2. The V gene end was trimmed by 4 bases and the J gene end by 5 bases; junction bases not matched to a gene: 2. The CDR3 is made up of 14 amino acids. CDR1 and CDR2 (germline): SGDLS, YYNGEE. The CDR3 DNA follows: TGTGCCAGCAGCCCGGGACTAGCGGACAATGAGCAGTTCTTC. Translated: CASSPGLADNEQFF.

This sequence joins TRBV28 and TRBJ2-7, with D possibly TRBD1 on 6 matching bases. CDR1 and CDR2 from the germline V gene are MDHEN and SYDVKM. CDR3 length equals 16 residues. V was shortened by 4 bases and J by 3 bases, with 19 bases between the two germline ends. The CDR3 is CASSSILIRTVYEQYF. CDR3 DNA: TGTGCCAGCAGTTCGATATTAATTCGGACAGTCTACGAGCAGTACTTC. Full variable domain (rest looked up from reference TRBV28 and TRBJ2-7): DVKVTQSSRYLVKRTGEKVFLECVQDMDHENMFWYRQDPGLGLRLIYFSYDVKMKEKGDIPEGYSVSREKKERFSLILESASTNQTSMYLCASSSILIRTVYEQYFGPGTRLTVT.

The chain is built from TRBV10-3 and TRBJ1-3; TRBD1 matches at 8 bases. Germline V gene sequence: CDR1 ENHRY, CDR2 SYGVKD. The CDR3 length is 14 residues. V trimming: 5 bases; J trimming: 6 bases; junction bases outside the gene matches: 6. CDR3: CAISLQGDENTIYF. The CDR3 DNA sequence: TGTGCCATCAGTCTACAGGGGGACGAAAACACCATATATTTT.

This clone was seen only once. The J gene is TRBJ1-1, the V gene TRBV14, with D unclear. Trimming removed 0 bases from V and 8 bases from J, with 7 bases in between. Germline values: CDR1 SGHDN, CDR2 FVKESK. The length of the CDR3 is 12 residues. CDR3 DNA sequence: TGTGCCAGCAGCCAAGAACCCAGGGAAGCTTTCTTT. Translated, it gives CASSQEPREAFF.

The chain is built from TRBV7-8 and TRBJ1-6; D unresolved. CDR1 is SGHVS and CDR2 is FQNEAQ in the germline V gene. CDR3 length equals 16 residues. V was cut by 3 bases and J by 3 bases, with 12 bases left in between. CDR3 sequence reads: CASSFGTVNYNSPLHF. As DNA, the CDR3 is TGTGCCAGCAGCTTTGGCACAGTTAACTATAATTCACCCCTCCACTTT.

The chain combines TRBV27 with TRBJ2-7, with D unclear. The V gene's germline CDR1 is MNHEY and CDR2 SMNVEV (reference sequence). CDR3 size: 13 residues. Deletions cut 5 bases from V and 0 bases from J, with 8 bases between. In DNA form, the CDR3 reads TGTGCCAGCAGTCTCACCAGCTCCTACGAGCAGTACTTC. As protein: CASSLTSSYEQYF.

This clone was seen once. V and J are TRBV10-3 and TRBJ2-1, with TRBD2 identical over 14 bases. From germline, CDR1 is ENHRY and CDR2 SYGVKD. The V gene end was trimmed by 6 bases and the J gene end by 7 bases; junction bases not matched to a gene: 5. CDR3 length: 15 amino acids. The CDR3 nucleotides are TGTGCCATCAGCGCGGGACTAGCGGGAGATAATGAGCAGTTCTTC. This codes for CAISAGLAGDNEQFF.

The rearrangement uses TRBV5-6 and TRBJ2-3; 7 bases agree with TRBD2. This CDR3 spans 16 amino acids. J lost 6 bases, V lost 5 bases, and 15 bases had no gene match. CDR1 is SGHDT, CDR2 YYEEEE, per germline. CDR3 in amino acids: CASSRTRVGGKDTQYF. Written as DNA, the CDR3 is TGTGCCAGCAGTCGCACAAGAGTCGGGGGGAAGGATACGCAGTATTTT. The complete variable domain, with remaining parts taken from reference TRBV5-6 and TRBJ2-3, reads DAGVTQSPTHLIKTRGQQVTLRCSPKSGHDTVSWYQQALGQGPQFIFQYYEEEERQRGNFPDRFSGHQFPNYSSELNVNALLLGDSALYLCASSRTRVGGKDTQYFGPGTRLTVL.

The V and J genes are TRBV28 and TRBJ1-4; TRBD1 might be the D (6 bases). The CDR3 contains 11 residues. CDR1 and CDR2 (germline): MDHEN, SYDVKM. Trimming shortened V by 2 bases and J by 13 bases, and 8 bases separated the two germline ends. DNA of the CDR3: TGTGCCAGCAGTTTAACAGGGAGACTGTTTTTT. Its translation is CASSLTGRLFF.